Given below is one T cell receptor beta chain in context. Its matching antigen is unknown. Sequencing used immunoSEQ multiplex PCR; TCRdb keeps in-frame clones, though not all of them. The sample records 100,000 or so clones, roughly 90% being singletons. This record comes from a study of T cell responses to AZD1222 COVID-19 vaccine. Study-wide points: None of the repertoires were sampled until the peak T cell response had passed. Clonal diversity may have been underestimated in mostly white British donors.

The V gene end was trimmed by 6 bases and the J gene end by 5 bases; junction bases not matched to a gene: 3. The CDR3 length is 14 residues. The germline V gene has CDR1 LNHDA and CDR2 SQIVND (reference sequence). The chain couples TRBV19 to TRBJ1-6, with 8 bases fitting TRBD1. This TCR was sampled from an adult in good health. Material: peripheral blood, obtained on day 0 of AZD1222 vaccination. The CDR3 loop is CASRGTGDNSPLHF. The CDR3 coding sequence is TGTGCCAGTAGGGGGACAGGAGATAATTCACCCCTCCACTTT.